This is a list of T cell receptor beta chains from one sample in a study of STAT3 mutations in large granular lymphocyte leukemia. Sequenced by immunoSEQ multiplex PCR; TCRdb stores in-frame clones only, minus some. The profile shows approximately 17,000 clones, 70% to 90% of them singletons. Sequencing input: peripheral blood mononuclear cells. These receptors were taken from a middle-aged man with T-cell large granular lymphocyte leukemia. Some clones in this sample may be carry-over from other donors' samples. CDR3s include the opening cysteine and the closing phenylalanine or tryptophan. Each record gives: clone size, J gene, D gene, V gene, CDR3 protein, CDR3 DNA. A D gene is named only where the DNA matches it firmly. Clone size appears in some rows only: once, few, many, or a class for an expanded clone.

NA,TRBJ2-7,NA,TRBV4-1,CASSQAGVAYEQYF,TGCGCCAGCAGCCAAGCAGGGGTAGCCTACGAGCAGTACTTC
few,TRBJ1-2,TRBD1,TRBV5-1,CASRPGQGARGYTF,TGCGCCAGCAGACCTGGACAGGGGGCGCGCGGCTACACCTTC
NA,TRBJ2-3,NA,TRBV2,CASSGRRGADTQYF,TGTGCCAGCAGTGGGAGGAGGGGCGCAGATACGCAGTATTTT
NA,TRBJ1-2,NA,TRBV19,CASRDEPGYTF,TGTGCCAGTCGTGACGAGCCTGGCTACACCTTC
NA,TRBJ2-7,NA,TRBV18,CASSPGQVLYEQYF,TGTGCCAGCTCACCAGGTCAGGTCCTCTACGAGCAGTACTTC
once,TRBJ1-5,NA,TRBV7-6,CASSSLVGPQHF,TGTGCCAGCAGCTCCCTCGTTGGGCCCCAGCATTTT
NA,TRBJ2-3,NA,TRBV14,CASSQDDFFTDTQYF,TGTGCCAGCAGCCAAGATGACTTCTTCACAGATACGCAGTATTTT
NA,TRBJ2-1,NA,TRBV5-4,CASSLEANEQFF,TGTGCCAGCAGCTTGGAGGCAAATGAGCAGTTCTTC
NA,TRBJ2-6,NA,TRBV18,CASSPPQNSGANVLTF,TGTGCCAGCTCACCACCGCAGAACTCTGGGGCCAACGTCCTGACTTTC
few,TRBJ1-2,TRBD1,TRBV5-1,CASSSETGQYGYTF,TGCGCCAGCAGCTCCGAGACAGGGCAATATGGCTACACCTTC
NA,TRBJ2-3,NA,TRBV7-9,CASRRQVITDTQYF,TGTGCCAGCAGGAGACAGGTCATCACAGATACGCAGTATTTT
NA,TRBJ1-2,NA,TRBV7-9,CASSLGTGINYGYTF,TGTGCCAGCAGCTTAGGTACAGGAATTAACTATGGCTACACCTTC
NA,TRBJ1-5,TRBD1,TRBV5-1,CASSLLGQSNQPQHF,TGCGCCAGCAGCTTGCTGGGACAGAGCAATCAGCCCCAGCATTTT
NA,TRBJ1-1,NA,TRBV9,CASSPRPNTEAFF,TGTGCCAGCAGCCCGCGACCGAACACTGAAGCTTTCTTT
once,TRBJ1-5,TRBD1,TRBV4-1,CASSQPDRGPNQPQHF,TGCGCCAGCAGCCAACCCGACAGGGGGCCCAATCAGCCCCAGCATTTT
NA,TRBJ1-2,TRBD1,TRBV27,CASSPRQGRYGYTF,TGTGCCAGCAGTCCTCGACAGGGGCGATATGGCTACACCTTC
NA,TRBJ2-3,TRBD1,TRBV19,CASTTGTGSSDTQYF,TGTGCCAGTACGACCGGGACAGGGAGTTCAGATACGCAGTATTTT
NA,TRBJ1-2,NA,TRBV5-6,CASSFGQSYGYTF,TGTGCCAGCAGCTTTGGACAGAGCTATGGCTACACCTTC
NA,TRBJ2-1,TRBD1,TRBV5-1,CASSSDRGHNEQFF,TGCGCCAGCAGCTCGGACAGGGGGCACAATGAGCAGTTCTTC
medium-sized,TRBJ2-2,NA,TRBV6-4,CASSDSDTGELFF,TGTGCCAGCAGTGACTCGGACACCGGGGAGCTGTTTTTT
once,TRBJ1-3,NA,TRBV7-3,CASREASGNTIYF,TGTGCCAGCAGGGAGGCTTCTGGAAACACCATATATTTT
NA,TRBJ2-6,TRBD1,TRBV4-1,CASSSGGRGGANVLTF,TGCGCCAGCAGCTCAGGGGGTAGGGGTGGGGCCAACGTCCTGACTTTC
NA,TRBJ2-2,NA,TRBV30,CAWSVLSLSAGWYTGELFF,TGTGCCTGGAGTGTACTCTCATTATCGGCAGGGTGGTACACCGGGGAGCTGTTTTTT
NA,TRBJ2-2,NA,TRBV6-1,CASSPLTGNTGELFF,TGTGCCAGCAGTCCCCTTACCGGGAACACCGGGGAGCTGTTTTTT
NA,TRBJ1-2,NA,TRBV29-1,CSVLDSNYGYTF,TGCAGCGTCCTGGACAGTAACTATGGCTACACCTTC
NA,TRBJ2-7,NA,TRBV7-2,CASSPRLVTAEQYF,TGTGCCAGCAGCCCAAGGCTAGTGACGGCCGAGCAGTACTTC
once,TRBJ2-7,TRBD1,TRBV14,CASNPTGPSYEQYF,TGTGCCAGCAACCCGACAGGGCCCTCCTACGAGCAGTACTTC
NA,TRBJ2-7,NA,TRBV30,CAWSVGSSYEQYF,TGTGCCTGGAGTGTGGGCAGTTCCTACGAGCAGTACTTC
NA,TRBJ1-1,TRBD1,TRBV18,CASSLPDRVTEAFF,TGTGCCAGCTCACTCCCGGACAGGGTCACTGAAGCTTTCTTT
NA,TRBJ1-2,NA,TRBV5-1,CASSLDDRRNYGYTF,TGCGCCAGCAGCTTGGATGACAGGAGGAACTATGGCTACACCTTC
NA,TRBJ2-3,NA,TRBV9,CASSVATGRSTDTQYF,TGTGCCAGCAGCGTAGCAACGGGGAGAAGCACAGATACGCAGTATTTT
few,TRBJ2-1,TRBD2,TRBV6-4,CASSDSSGGANEQFF,TGTGCCAGCAGTGACTCTAGCGGGGGGGCCAATGAGCAGTTCTTC
NA,TRBJ1-3,NA,TRBV5-1,CASSLGGAGNTIYF,TGCGCCAGCAGCTTGGGAGGGGCTGGAAACACCATATATTTT
NA,TRBJ2-5,NA,TRBV27,CASSNPRGVSLETQYF,TGTGCCAGCAGTAACCCTCGTGGGGTTTCTCTCGAGACCCAGTACTTC
NA,TRBJ2-3,NA,TRBV2,CASSYGLDTQYF,TGTGCCAGCAGTTACGGGCTGGATACGCAGTATTTT
few,TRBJ1-5,NA,TRBV13,CASSFGSRAPQPQHF,TGTGCCAGCAGCTTCGGATCCAGGGCCCCTCAGCCCCAGCATTTT
NA,TRBJ2-5,NA,TRBV5-5,CASSLRGGARETQYF,TGTGCCAGCAGCTTGCGCGGGGGCGCTCGAGAGACCCAGTACTTC
few,TRBJ2-7,TRBD2,TRBV4-2,CASSQEGLAVGEQYF,TGTGCCAGCAGCCAAGAGGGACTAGCGGTTGGCGAGCAGTACTTC
NA,TRBJ2-7,NA,TRBV7-9,CASSRSGGGAYEQYF,TGTGCCAGCAGCCGTAGTGGAGGGGGGGCCTACGAGCAGTACTTC
NA,TRBJ2-7,NA,TRBV18,CASSPEHRGGVEQYF,TGTGCCAGCTCACCAGAACACAGGGGAGGTGTCGAGCAGTACTTC
NA,TRBJ1-4,NA,TRBV27,CASSFLGDGEKLFF,TGTGCCAGCAGTTTCTTGGGGGACGGGGAAAAACTGTTTTTT
NA,TRBJ1-5,TRBD1,TRBV10-3,CAISEDLRTGAIQPQHF,TGTGCCATCAGTGAGGATTTACGGACAGGGGCGATACAGCCCCAGCATTTT
few,TRBJ1-6,NA,TRBV7-9,CASVQGRADNSPLHF,TGTGCCAGCGTACAAGGGCGGGCAGACAATTCACCCCTCCACTTT
NA,TRBJ1-3,TRBD1,TRBV18,CASSPPGQGSSGNTIYF,TGTGCCAGCTCACCACCGGGACAGGGGTCCTCTGGAAACACCATATATTTT
NA,TRBJ2-7,NA,TRBV7-2,CASSPRGASSYEQYF,TGTGCCAGCAGCCCGAGAGGGGCCAGCTCCTACGAGCAGTACTTC
NA,TRBJ1-6,NA,TRBV27,CASSLSAGAKNSPLHF,TGTGCCAGCAGTTTATCTGCAGGGGCTAAAAATTCACCCCTCCACTTT
NA,TRBJ2-3,TRBD2,TRBV2,CASRKLAGGPDTQYF,TGTGCCAGCAGAAAACTAGCGGGGGGGCCAGATACGCAGTATTTT
NA,TRBJ2-5,TRBD1,TRBV6-1,CASSEWDGDRQETQYF,TGTGCCAGCAGTGAATGGGATGGGGACAGGCAAGAGACCCAGTACTTC